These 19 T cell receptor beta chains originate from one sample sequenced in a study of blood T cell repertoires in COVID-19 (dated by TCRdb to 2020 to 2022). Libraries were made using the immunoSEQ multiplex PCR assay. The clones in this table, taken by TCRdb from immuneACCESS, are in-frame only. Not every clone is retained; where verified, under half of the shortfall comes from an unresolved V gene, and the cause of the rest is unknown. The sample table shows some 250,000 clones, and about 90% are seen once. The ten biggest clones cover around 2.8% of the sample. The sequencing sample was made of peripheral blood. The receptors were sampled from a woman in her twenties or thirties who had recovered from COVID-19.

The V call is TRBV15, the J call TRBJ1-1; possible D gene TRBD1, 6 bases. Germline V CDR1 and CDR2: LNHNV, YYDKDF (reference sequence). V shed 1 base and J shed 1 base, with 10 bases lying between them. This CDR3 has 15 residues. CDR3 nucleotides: TGTGCCACCAGCAGAGCAAGGACAGCGAACACTGAAGCTTTCTTT. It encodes CATSRARTANTEAFF. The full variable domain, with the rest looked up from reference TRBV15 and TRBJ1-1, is DAMVIQNPRYQVTQFGKPVTLSCSQTLNHNVMYWYQQKSSQAPKLLFHYYDKDFNNEADTPDNFQSRRPNTSFCFLDIRSPGLGDTAMYLCATSRARTANTEAFFGQGTRLTVV.

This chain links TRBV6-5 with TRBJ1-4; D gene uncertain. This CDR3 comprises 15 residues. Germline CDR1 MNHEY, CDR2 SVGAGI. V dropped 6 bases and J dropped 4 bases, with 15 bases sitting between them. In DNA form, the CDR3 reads TGTGCCAGCAGGTTCGAGGCTCTTATTAATGAAAAACTGTTTTTT. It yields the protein CASRFEALINEKLFF.

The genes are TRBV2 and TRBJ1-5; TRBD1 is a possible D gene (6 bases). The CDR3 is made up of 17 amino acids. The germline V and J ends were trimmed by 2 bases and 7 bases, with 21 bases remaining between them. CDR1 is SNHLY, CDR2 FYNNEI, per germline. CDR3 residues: CASSETPPGAPGQPQHF. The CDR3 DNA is TGTGCCAGCAGTGAAACCCCACCAGGGGCACCGGGGCAGCCCCAGCATTTT.

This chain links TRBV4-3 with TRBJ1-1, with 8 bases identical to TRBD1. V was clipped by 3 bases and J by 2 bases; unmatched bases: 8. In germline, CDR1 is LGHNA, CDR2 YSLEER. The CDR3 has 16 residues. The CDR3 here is CASSQGPGQGNTEAFF. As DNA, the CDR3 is TGCGCCAGCAGCCAGGGACCAGGACAGGGTAACACTGAAGCTTTCTTT.

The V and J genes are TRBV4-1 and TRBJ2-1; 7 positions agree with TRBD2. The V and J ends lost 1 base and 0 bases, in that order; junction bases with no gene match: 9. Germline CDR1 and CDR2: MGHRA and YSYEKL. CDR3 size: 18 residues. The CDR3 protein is CASSQVPLGGGSYNEQFF. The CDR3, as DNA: TGCGCCAGCAGCCAAGTCCCCCTTGGCGGGGGCTCCTACAATGAGCAGTTCTTC.

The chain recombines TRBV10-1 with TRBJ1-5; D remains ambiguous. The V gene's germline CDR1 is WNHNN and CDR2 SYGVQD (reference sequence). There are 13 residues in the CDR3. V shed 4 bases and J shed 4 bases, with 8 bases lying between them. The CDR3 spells CASSVSANQPQHF. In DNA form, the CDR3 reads TGCGCCAGCAGTGTTTCAGCGAATCAGCCCCAGCATTTT.

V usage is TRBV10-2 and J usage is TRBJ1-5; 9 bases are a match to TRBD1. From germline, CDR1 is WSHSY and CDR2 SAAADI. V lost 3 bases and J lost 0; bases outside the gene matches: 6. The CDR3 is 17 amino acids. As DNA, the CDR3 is TGCGCCAGCAGTGATGGGACAGGGAAATATAGCAATCAGCCCCAGCATTTT. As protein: CASSDGTGKYSNQPQHF.

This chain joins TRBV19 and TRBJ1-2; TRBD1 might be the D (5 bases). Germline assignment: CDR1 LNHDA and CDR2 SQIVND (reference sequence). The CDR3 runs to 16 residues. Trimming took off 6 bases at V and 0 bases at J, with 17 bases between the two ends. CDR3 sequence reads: CASSPTEGITNYGYTF. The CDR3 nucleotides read TGTGCCAGTAGCCCGACGGAGGGGATTACTAACTATGGCTACACCTTC.

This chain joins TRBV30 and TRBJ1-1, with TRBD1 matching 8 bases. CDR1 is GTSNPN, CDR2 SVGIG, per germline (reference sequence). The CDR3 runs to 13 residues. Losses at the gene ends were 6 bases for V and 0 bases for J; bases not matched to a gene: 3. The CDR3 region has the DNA TGTGCCTGCCGGACAGGGTTGAACACTGAAGCTTTCTTT. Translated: CACRTGLNTEAFF.

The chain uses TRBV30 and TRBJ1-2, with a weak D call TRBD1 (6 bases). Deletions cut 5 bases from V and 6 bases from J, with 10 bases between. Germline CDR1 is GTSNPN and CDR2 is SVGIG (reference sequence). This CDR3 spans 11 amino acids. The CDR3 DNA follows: TGTGCCTGGGCATCAGGGGATGGCTACACCTTC. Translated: CAWASGDGYTF.

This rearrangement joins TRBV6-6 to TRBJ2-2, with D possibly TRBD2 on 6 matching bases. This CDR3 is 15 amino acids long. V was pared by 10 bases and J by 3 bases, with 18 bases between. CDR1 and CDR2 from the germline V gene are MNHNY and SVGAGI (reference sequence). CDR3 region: CANSTTGTDTGELFF. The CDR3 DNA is TGTGCCAACTCAACGACCGGGACTGACACCGGGGAGCTGTTTTTT.

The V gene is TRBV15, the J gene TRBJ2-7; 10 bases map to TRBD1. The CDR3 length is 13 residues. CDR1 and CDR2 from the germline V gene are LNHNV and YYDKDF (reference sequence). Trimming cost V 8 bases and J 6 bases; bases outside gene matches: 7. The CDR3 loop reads CATRDRGFREQYF. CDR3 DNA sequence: TGTGCCACCCGGGACAGGGGCTTTCGCGAGCAGTACTTC.

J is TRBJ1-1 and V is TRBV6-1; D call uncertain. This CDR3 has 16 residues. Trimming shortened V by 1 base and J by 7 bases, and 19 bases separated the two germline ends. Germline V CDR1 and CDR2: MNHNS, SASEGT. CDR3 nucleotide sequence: TGTGCCAGCAGTGAAGGTGTTCGCATCCTTACGGGTGAAGCTTTCTTT. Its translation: CASSEGVRILTGEAFF.

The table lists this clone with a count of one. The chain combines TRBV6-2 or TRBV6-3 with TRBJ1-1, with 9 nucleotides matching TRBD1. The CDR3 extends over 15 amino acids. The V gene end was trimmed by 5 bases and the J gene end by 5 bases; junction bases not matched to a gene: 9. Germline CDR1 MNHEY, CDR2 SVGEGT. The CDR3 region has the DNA TGTGCCAGCAGTCGGCCGGGACAGGGTAGAACTGAAGCTTTCTTT. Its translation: CASSRPGQGRTEAFF.

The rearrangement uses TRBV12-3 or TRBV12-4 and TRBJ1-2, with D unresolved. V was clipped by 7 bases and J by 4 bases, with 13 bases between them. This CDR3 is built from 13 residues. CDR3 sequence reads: CASTSGRVYGYTF. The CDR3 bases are TGTGCCAGCACCTCGGGGAGGGTCTATGGCTACACCTTC.

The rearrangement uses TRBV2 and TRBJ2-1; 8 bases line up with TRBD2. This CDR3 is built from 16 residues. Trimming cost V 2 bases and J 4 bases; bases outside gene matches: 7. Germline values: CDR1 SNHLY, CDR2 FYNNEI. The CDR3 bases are TGTGCCAGCAGTGAAAGGGGTAGCGGGGTTTACAATGAGCAGTTCTTC. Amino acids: CASSERGSGVYNEQFF.

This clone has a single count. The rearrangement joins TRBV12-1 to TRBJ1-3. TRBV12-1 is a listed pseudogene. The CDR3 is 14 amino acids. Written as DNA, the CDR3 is TGTGCCAGCAGCTTCCCTGGGAGGCGAAACACCATATATTTT. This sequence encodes CASSFPGRRNTIYF.

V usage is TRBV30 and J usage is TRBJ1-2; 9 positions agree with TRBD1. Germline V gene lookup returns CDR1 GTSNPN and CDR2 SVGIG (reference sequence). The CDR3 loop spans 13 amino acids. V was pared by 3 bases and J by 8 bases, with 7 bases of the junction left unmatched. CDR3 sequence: CAWRQGQGGGYTF. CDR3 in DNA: TGTGCCTGGAGGCAGGGACAGGGAGGGGGCTACACCTTC.

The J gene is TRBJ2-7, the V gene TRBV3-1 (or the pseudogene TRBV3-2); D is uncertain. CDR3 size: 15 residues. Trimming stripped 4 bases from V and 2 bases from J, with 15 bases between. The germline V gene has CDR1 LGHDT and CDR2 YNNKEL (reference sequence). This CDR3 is CASSPRGQKTYEQYF. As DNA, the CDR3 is TGTGCCAGCAGCCCACGCGGCCAGAAAACCTACGAGCAGTACTTC.